A single T cell receptor beta chain is shown here with its context. This sample stems from a study of blood T cells in healthy people across ages. Germline values: CDR1 MNHNY, CDR2 SVGAGI (reference sequence). V was pared by 6 bases and J by 11 bases, with 22 bases between. The CDR3 has 14 residues. A sample-barcoded 5' primer and a J-beta primer mix were used in a second PCR of roughly 6 to 11 cycles. MiXCR, applied by TCRdb to the 5' RACE reads, yields one record per CDR3 protein. The sample lists fewer than 1.5 million distinct CDR3 sequences; 35% to 45% were seen once. Donors were systemically healthy Caucasian individuals from Russia aged 6 to 90 years. Whenever a sample was processed, at least 7 million PBMCs were isolated.

The rearrangement joins TRBV6-6 to TRBJ2-5, with a weak D call TRBD1 (5 bases). This clonotype was obtained from a woman younger than 30 in good health. The specimen sequenced was blood. The CDR3 is CASSLGPWGNEQYF. Written as DNA, the CDR3 is TGTGCCAGCAGCCTGGGCCCCTGGGGCAATGAGCAGTACTTC.